The 22 T cell receptor beta chains below all came from one sample that was sequenced in a study of low-dose radiotherapy and immunotherapy resistance in tumors. With TRAV- and TRBV-specific primers, first-strand cDNA was made, covering the alpha and beta chains. TCRs were put through approximately 20 PCR cycles of amplification with Phusion. A constant-region primer and the V-primer adapter served as the primer pair. TCRdb fed the reads into MiXCR, producing one record per CDR3 protein. The sample includes about 35,000 distinct CDR3 sequences, about a fifth of them seen just once. As for time point: after trial treatment. The treatment denotes: LDRT plus nivolumab, ipilimumab, low-dose cyclophosphamide and aspirin (RACIN trial). The sequencing used PBMCs, collected after low-dose radiotherapy plus immunotherapy. The receptors were gathered from a female donor with ovarian cancer.

This clonotype was observed many times. J is TRBJ2-1 and V is TRBV5-1; 13 nucleotides line up with TRBD2. CDR1 is SGHRS, CDR2 YFSETQ, per germline. There are 17 residues in the CDR3. J lost 0 bases, V lost 4 bases, and 4 bases had no gene match. CDR3 in amino acids: CASSAGTSGISYNEQFF. The CDR3 DNA follows: TGCGCCAGCAGCGCGGGGACTAGCGGGATCTCCTACAATGAGCAGTTCTTC.

Many counts were recorded for this clonotype. The gene calls are TRBV10-3 and TRBJ2-3; 9 bases align to TRBD1. This CDR3 is built from 14 residues. J was trimmed by 1 base and V by 10 bases; bases with no gene match: 6. Germline CDR1 ENHRY, CDR2 SYGVKD. The CDR3 region is CASSGTGRTDTQYF. The CDR3 DNA sequence: TGTGCCAGCTCCGGGACAGGGCGCACAGATACGCAGTATTTT.

In this sample, this clonotype turned up a few times. The chain has TRBV28 and TRBJ2-1, with TRBD2 matching over 10 bases. Germline lookup yields CDR1 MDHEN and CDR2 SYDVKM. The CDR3 consists of 16 residues. The junction had 11 bases not matched to a gene; V was cut back by 5 bases and J by 7 bases. This chain's CDR3 is CASSPTLAGVRNEQFF. As DNA, the CDR3 is TGTGCCAGCAGTCCGACCCTAGCGGGAGTTCGGAATGAGCAGTTCTTC.

This clonotype was recorded at least ten times. The chain links TRBV10-1 to TRBJ1-2; TRBD1 aligns across 7 bases. The V gene end was trimmed by 3 bases and the J gene end by 8 bases; junction bases not matched to a gene: 6. The germline V gene encodes CDR1 WNHNN and CDR2 SYGVQD (reference sequence). CDR3 length: 13 amino acids. The chain's CDR3 is CASSEAQGSGYTF. The CDR3 DNA sequence: TGCGCCAGCAGTGAAGCACAGGGGTCCGGCTACACCTTC.

This clonotype has at least ten counts. The V gene is TRBV2, the J gene TRBJ1-5; D is possibly TRBD1 (6 bases). The CDR3 is 15 amino acids. In germline, CDR1 is SNHLY, CDR2 FYNNEI. Trimming took 4 bases from V and 3 from J, leaving 13 bases between them. The DNA of the CDR3 is TGTGCCAGCAGTGTGGATCACAGGGACAATCAGCCCCAGCATTTT. Its protein product is CASSVDHRDNQPQHF.

This clonotype was observed at least ten times. The V gene is TRBV7-3, the J gene TRBJ1-1; D not certain. V was shortened by 5 bases and J by 0 bases, with 10 bases between the two germline ends. Germline V gives CDR1 SGHTA, CDR2 FQGTGA. The CDR3 loop spans 14 amino acids. The CDR3 DNA sequence: TGTGCCAGCAGCGAAGGACCGCTGAACACTGAAGCTTTCTTT. It encodes CASSEGPLNTEAFF.

The V gene is TRBV18, the J gene TRBJ1-6; D gene uncertain. Germline V gene lookup returns CDR1 KGHSH and CDR2 LQKENI. This CDR3 region has 15 residues. V lost 4 bases to trimming and J lost 0 bases, with 7 bases between them. CDR3 protein: CASSQQNSYNSPLHF. The CDR3 region has the DNA TGTGCCAGCTCACAACAAAACTCCTATAATTCACCCCTCCACTTT.

This clonotype was seen many times. The rearrangement joins TRBV20-1 to TRBJ2-1, with D perhaps TRBD1 (6 bases). The CDR3 covers 12 residues. Germline V gives CDR1 DFQATT, CDR2 SNEGSKA (reference sequence). V was cut by 7 bases and J by 0 bases, with 7 bases left in between. The CDR3 protein is CSGGRSYNEQFF. In nucleotides, the CDR3 is TGCAGTGGGGGGCGCTCCTACAATGAGCAGTTCTTC.

This clonotype was seen many times. V usage is TRBV5-6 and J usage is TRBJ2-1, with D maybe TRBD2 (5 bases). CDR3 size: 14 residues. The V and J ends lost 3 bases and 7 bases respectively, with 14 bases between them. CDR1 and CDR2 (germline): SGHDT, YYEEEE. The CDR3 here is CASSYQDRGNEQFF. The CDR3 nucleotides read TGTGCCAGCAGCTACCAGGACCGGGGTAATGAGCAGTTCTTC. The whole variable domain, remainder taken from reference TRBV5-6 and TRBJ2-1, is DAGVTQSPTHLIKTRGQQVTLRCSPKSGHDTVSWYQQALGQGPQFIFQYYEEEERQRGNFPDRFSGHQFPNYSSELNVNALLLGDSALYLCASSYQDRGNEQFFGPGTRLTVL.

There are many counts of this clonotype. The V gene is TRBV29-1, the J gene TRBJ2-7, with D possibly matching TRBD1 (6 bases). CDR1 and CDR2 from the germline V gene are SQVTM and ANQGSEA. V shed 8 bases and J shed 2 bases, with 13 bases lying between them. This CDR3 is 12 amino acids long. The CDR3 loop is CSLRDTTYEQYF. The CDR3 DNA follows: TGCAGCCTCCGGGACACCACCTACGAGCAGTACTTC.

In its sample, this clonotype was seen a few times. J is TRBJ2-3 and V is TRBV29-1; 10 nucleotides align to TRBD2. With 6 bases clipped from V and 2 bases from J, the junction kept 2 bases outside the gene matches. In germline, CDR1 is SQVTM, CDR2 ANQGSEA. The CDR3 totals 13 residues. CDR3 residues: CSVLAGDTDTQYF. The CDR3 bases are TGCAGCGTCCTAGCGGGAGACACAGATACGCAGTATTTT.

This CDR3 reads CSVEERPNNEQFF. The CDR3, as DNA: TGCAGCGTTGAAGAGCGGCCCAACAATGAGCAGTTCTTC. This chain joins TRBV29-1 and TRBJ2-1; no firm D call. The CDR3 length is 13 residues. Between the trimmed V and J ends, which lost 0 bases and 5 bases, there was a span of 8 bases. Looked up from germline, CDR1 is SQVTM and CDR2 is ANQGSEA.

At least ten counts were recorded for this clonotype. The rearrangement links TRBV29-1 to TRBJ2-1, with 12 bases matching TRBD2. After removal of 7 bases from V and 6 bases from J, the junction contained 4 bases not matched to a gene. Germline loops: CDR1 SQVTM, CDR2 ANQGSEA. CDR3 length: 13 residues. The CDR3: CSGGLAGTNEQFF. In nucleotides, the CDR3 is TGCAGCGGCGGACTAGCGGGAACCAATGAGCAGTTCTTC.

This clonotype was observed a handful of times. This chain uses TRBV9 with TRBJ2-1, with TRBD2 matching over 13 bases. Germline trimming cut 0 bases from V and 12 bases from J; bases unmatched to any gene: 6. The CDR3 sequence is 15 residues long. CDR1 and CDR2 from the germline V gene are SGDLS and YYNGEE. DNA for the CDR3: TGTGCCAGCAGCGTAGGTACTAGCGGGGGGGCCTGGCAGTTCTTC. This translates into CASSVGTSGGAWQFF.

This clonotype appeared many times. This chain connects TRBV9 to TRBJ2-3; TRBD1 might be the D (5 bases). Trimming took 0 bases from V and 10 from J, leaving 12 bases between them. This CDR3 spans 13 amino acids. Germline V gene sequence: CDR1 SGDLS, CDR2 YYNGEE. The CDR3 is CASSVVEQGAQYF. CDR3 nucleotide sequence: TGTGCCAGCAGCGTAGTTGAGCAAGGGGCGCAGTATTTT.

This clonotype was seen at least ten times. The CDR3 protein is CASSPENTIYF. CDR3 DNA sequence: TGTGCCAGCTCACCCGAAAACACCATATATTTT. The genes are TRBV18 and TRBJ1-3; no clear D. Per the germline V gene, CDR1 is KGHSH and CDR2 is LQKENI. V lost 3 bases to trimming and J lost 6 bases, with 3 bases between them. The length of the CDR3 is 11 residues.

In its sample, this clonotype was seen a few times. One base away lies a much larger clone, so this may be a sequencing read error. The chain is built from TRBV7-7 and TRBJ2-3; the match to TRBD2 covers 8 bases. Germline CDR1 SSHAT, CDR2 FNYEAQ (reference sequence). The CDR3 sequence is 16 residues long. CDR3 nucleotide sequence: TGTACTAGCAGCCCCTCCGCGGGGGGCCCCTGGGATACGCAGTATTTT. Translated: CTSSPSAGGPWDTQYF.

Ten or more counts support this clonotype. J is TRBJ2-1 and V is TRBV25-1; 7 bases are a match to TRBD1. Trimming at V came to 8 bases and at J to 9 bases, leaving 10 bases not matched to a gene. The germline gives CDR1 MGHDK, CDR2 SYGVNS. The CDR3 has 13 residues. The CDR3 DNA is TGTGCCAGCCTAACCTTGACAGGGACTGAGCAGTTCTTC. This codes for CASLTLTGTEQFF.

The J gene is TRBJ1-1, the V gene TRBV12-3 or TRBV12-4, with 7 bases aligning to TRBD1. This CDR3 has 14 residues. Losses at the gene ends were 3 bases for V and 2 bases for J; bases not matched to a gene: 3. The CDR3 DNA sequence: TGTGCCAGCAGTTTGGGACAGTATAACACTGAAGCTTTCTTT. Translating gives CASSLGQYNTEAFF.

In its sample, this clonotype was seen many times. The V call is TRBV4-2, the J call TRBJ2-7; D gene ambiguous. The CDR3 is 16 amino acids. Deletions cut 0 bases from V and 0 bases from J, with 12 bases between. Germline CDR1 is LGHNA and CDR2 is YNFKEQ. In DNA, the CDR3 is TGTGCCAGCAGCCAAGATTTAACGGGCAGCTCCTACGAGCAGTACTTC. It codes for CASSQDLTGSSYEQYF.

This clonotype was counted ten times or more. The V gene is TRBV5-1, the J gene TRBJ2-4; 14 bases map to TRBD2. The CDR3 consists of 16 residues. Germline values: CDR1 SGHRS, CDR2 YFSETQ. J gave up 7 bases and V 5 bases, and 8 bases lay outside the gene matches. This chain's CDR3 is CASSGTSGGLGNIQYF. CDR3 nucleotides: TGCGCCAGCAGTGGGACTAGCGGGGGTCTCGGGAACATTCAGTACTTC. Together with reference TRBV5-1 and TRBJ2-4, the CDR3 gives the full variable domain: KAGVTQTPRYLIKTRGQQVTLSCSPISGHRSVSWYQQTPGQGLQFLFEYFSETQRNKGNFPGRFSGRQFSNSRSEMNVSTLELGDSALYLCASSGTSGGLGNIQYFGAGTRLSVL.

This clonotype has a count of ten or more. The chain recombines TRBV7-2 with TRBJ2-1; no clear D gene. Deletions cut 5 bases from V and 7 bases from J, with 12 bases between. The CDR3 consists of 13 residues. Per the germline V gene, CDR1 is SGHTA and CDR2 is FQGNSA. The DNA for the CDR3 is TGTGCCAGCAGCGTCCTTATGGGGAATGAGCAGTTCTTC. Translated: CASSVLMGNEQFF.